The subject of this entry is one T cell receptor beta chain. These data originate in a study of blood T cell repertoires in COVID-19. Study as a whole: In each case, the material was cDNA or gDNA derived from T cells, B-cell-depleted T cells, or PBMCs.

Germline assignment: CDR1 SEHNR and CDR2 FQNEAQ (reference sequence). Trimming cost V 6 bases and J 0 bases; bases outside gene matches: 3. The CDR3 spans 15 residues. Profiled with immunoSEQ multiplex PCR; TCRdb holds only in-frame clones, not every one. The sample has just under 350,000 clones; around 91% are singletons. J is TRBJ2-2 and V is TRBV7-9; 8 bases match TRBD1. This TCR derives from a woman aged 18-29 years who had recovered from COVID-19. The sequencing sample was made of peripheral blood. CDR3 nucleotides: TGTGCCAGCAGACTACAGGGGGCGAACACCGGGGAGCTGTTTTTT. Translated, it gives CASRLQGANTGELFF.